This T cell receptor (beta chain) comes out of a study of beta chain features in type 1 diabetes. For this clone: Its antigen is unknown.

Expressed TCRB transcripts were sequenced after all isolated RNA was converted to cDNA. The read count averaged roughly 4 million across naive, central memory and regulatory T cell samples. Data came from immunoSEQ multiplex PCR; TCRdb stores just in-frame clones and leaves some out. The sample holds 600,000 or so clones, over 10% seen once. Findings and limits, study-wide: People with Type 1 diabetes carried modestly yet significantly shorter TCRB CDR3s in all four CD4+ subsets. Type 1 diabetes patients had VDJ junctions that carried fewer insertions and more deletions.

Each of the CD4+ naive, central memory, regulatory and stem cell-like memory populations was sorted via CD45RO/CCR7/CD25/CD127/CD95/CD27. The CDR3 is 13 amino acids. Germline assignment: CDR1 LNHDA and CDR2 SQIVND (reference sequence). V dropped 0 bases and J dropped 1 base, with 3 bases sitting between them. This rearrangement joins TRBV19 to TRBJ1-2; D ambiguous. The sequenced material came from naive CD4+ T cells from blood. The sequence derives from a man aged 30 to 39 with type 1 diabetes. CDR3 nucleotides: TGTGCCAGTAGTATAGAGATTAACTATGGCTACACCTTC. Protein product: CASSIEINYGYTF.